Below are 9 T cell receptor beta chains sequenced from a single sample in a study of T cell responses to AZD1222 COVID-19 vaccine. Assay: immunoSEQ multiplex PCR; the TCRdb copy retains only in-frame clones and omits some. This sample has approximately 130,000 clones, with about 94% found just once. The starting material was peripheral blood, obtained on day 0 of AZD1222 vaccination. The receptors originated from an adult in good health.

The V call is TRBV7-6, the J call TRBJ1-1; a weak D match, TRBD1 (6 bases). CDR1 and CDR2 (germline): SGHVS, FNYEAQ. The CDR3 is 17 residues long. The V end lost 3 bases, the J end lost 1 base, and 18 bases lay between the germline ends. The CDR3 region has the DNA TGTGCCAGCAGCTTCCCATCGACAGGTAGATCGAACACTGAAGCTTTCTTT. This translates into CASSFPSTGRSNTEAFF.

V gene TRBV7-6 combines with J gene TRBJ2-2, with D hard to call. This CDR3 region has 14 residues. Trimming pared 3 bases from V and 0 bases from J, leaving 5 bases between. CDR1 is SGHVS and CDR2 is FNYEAQ in the germline V gene. The CDR3 region is CASSLMANTGELFF. In DNA, the CDR3 is TGTGCCAGCAGCTTGATGGCGAACACCGGGGAGCTGTTTTTT.

CDR3 DNA sequence: TGTGCCAGTAGTATCCCTCCTGGGGAGCAGTTCTTC. Translation gives CASSIPPGEQFF. The V call is TRBV19, the J call TRBJ2-1, with D unresolved. V was cut by 3 bases and J by 10 bases, with 10 bases left in between. Germline CDR1 is LNHDA and CDR2 is SQIVND (reference sequence). CDR3 length: 12 residues.

The DNA for the CDR3 is TGTGCCAGCAGCGTAAGGGGACAGACTACCGAAAAACTGTTTTTT. Protein product: CASSVRGQTTEKLFF. This rearrangement joins TRBV5-5 to TRBJ1-4; 7 nucleotides match TRBD1. The CDR3 has 15 amino acids. CDR1 SGHKS and CDR2 YYEKEE come from the germline V gene (reference sequence). The J segment lost 8 bases and the V segment lost 4 bases, leaving 11 bases of the junction unmatched.

CDR3 region: CASKFNYGYTF. In DNA, the CDR3 is TGTGCCAGCAAATTCAACTATGGCTACACCTTC. The chain recombines TRBV6-5 with TRBJ1-2; D is uncertain. From germline, CDR1 is MNHEY and CDR2 SVGAGI. Deletions cut 7 bases from V and 2 bases from J, with 5 bases between. The CDR3 runs 11 residues.

CDR3 loop: CASSLTGTYNEQFF. The CDR3 DNA reads as TGTGCCAGCAGCTTGACAGGTACCTACAATGAGCAGTTCTTC. The chain recombines TRBV7-9 with TRBJ2-1; D may be TRBD1 (6 bases). CDR3 length: 14 residues. Germline CDR1 is SEHNR and CDR2 is FQNEAQ (reference sequence). V was shortened by 3 bases and J by 2 bases, with 8 bases between the two germline ends.

J is TRBJ1-2 and V is TRBV10-3; no definite D call. Germline values: CDR1 ENHRY, CDR2 SYGVKD. V gave up 3 bases and J gave up 7 bases, with 9 bases separating them. This CDR3 region has 12 residues. The CDR3 DNA reads TGTGCCATCAGTGATGAGTACCTTGGCTACACCTTC. It codes for CAISDEYLGYTF.

V and J are TRBV2 and TRBJ1-6; 8 bases line up with TRBD1. Germline lookup yields CDR1 SNHLY and CDR2 FYNNEI. Losses at the gene ends were 5 bases for V and 9 bases for J; bases not matched to a gene: 9. This CDR3 contains 15 residues. The CDR3 protein is CASSQDRAARSPLHF. CDR3 bases: TGTGCCAGCAGTCAGGACAGGGCGGCTCGTTCACCCCTCCACTTT.

This sequence joins TRBV7-9 and TRBJ1-2; D not resolved. This CDR3 has 11 amino acids. Germline-derived CDR1 and CDR2 are SEHNR and FQNEAQ (reference sequence). The V end was cut by 5 bases, the J end by 7 bases, with 8 bases between. CDR3 nucleotide sequence: TGTGCCAGCAGCCGACTCGGTGGCTACACCTTC. Its translation is CASSRLGGYTF. The entire variable domain, with the rest obtained from reference TRBV7-9 and TRBJ1-2, is as follows: DTGVSQNPRHKITKRGQNVTFRCDPISEHNRLYWYRQTLGQGPEFLTYFQNEAQLEKSRLLSDRFSAERPKGSFSTLEIQRTEQGDSAMYLCASSRLGGYTFGSGTRLTVV.